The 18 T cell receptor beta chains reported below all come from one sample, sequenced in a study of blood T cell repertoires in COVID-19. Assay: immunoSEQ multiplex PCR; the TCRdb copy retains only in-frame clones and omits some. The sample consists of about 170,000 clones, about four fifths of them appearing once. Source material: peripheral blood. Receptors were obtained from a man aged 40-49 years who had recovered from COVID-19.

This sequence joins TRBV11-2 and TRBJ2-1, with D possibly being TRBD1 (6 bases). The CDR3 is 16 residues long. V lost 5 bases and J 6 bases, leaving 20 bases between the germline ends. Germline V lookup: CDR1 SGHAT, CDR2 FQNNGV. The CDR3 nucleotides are TGTGCCAGCAGCGATGCCGGGACATCGTATCGCAATGAGCAGTTCTTC. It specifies CASSDAGTSYRNEQFF. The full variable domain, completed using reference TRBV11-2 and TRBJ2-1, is EAGVAQSPRYKIIEKRQSVAFWCNPISGHATLYWYQQILGQGPKLLIQFQNNGVVDDSQLPKDRFSAERLKGVDSTLKIQPAKLEDSAVYLCASSDAGTSYRNEQFFGPGTRLTVL.

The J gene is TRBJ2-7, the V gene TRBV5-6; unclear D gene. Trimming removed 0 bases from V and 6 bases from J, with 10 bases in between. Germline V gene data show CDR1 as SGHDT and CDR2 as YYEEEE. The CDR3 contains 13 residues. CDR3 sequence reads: CASSLGRRSEQYF. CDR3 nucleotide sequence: TGTGCCAGCAGCTTGGGTCGCCGGAGCGAGCAGTACTTC. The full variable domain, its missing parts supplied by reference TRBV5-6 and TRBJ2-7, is DAGVTQSPTHLIKTRGQQVTLRCSPKSGHDTVSWYQQALGQGPQFIFQYYEEEERQRGNFPDRFSGHQFPNYSSELNVNALLLGDSALYLCASSLGRRSEQYFGPGTRLTVT.

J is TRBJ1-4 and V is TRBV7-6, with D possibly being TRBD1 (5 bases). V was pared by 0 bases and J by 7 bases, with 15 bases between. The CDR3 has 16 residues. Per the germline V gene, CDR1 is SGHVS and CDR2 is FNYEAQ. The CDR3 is CASSLARAGLGEKLFF. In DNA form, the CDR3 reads TGTGCCAGCAGCTTAGCGCGGGCGGGACTTGGTGAAAAACTGTTTTTT. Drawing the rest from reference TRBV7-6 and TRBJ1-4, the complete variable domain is GAGVSQSPRYKVTKRGQDVALRCDPISGHVSLYWYRQALGQGPEFLTYFNYEAQQDKSGLPNDRFSAERPEGSISTLTIQRTEQRDSAMYRCASSLARAGLGEKLFFGSGTQLSVL.

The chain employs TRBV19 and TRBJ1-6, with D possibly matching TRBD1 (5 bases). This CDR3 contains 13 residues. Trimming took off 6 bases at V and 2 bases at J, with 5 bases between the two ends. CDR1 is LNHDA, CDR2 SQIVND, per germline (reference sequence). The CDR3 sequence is CASRDTYNSPLHF. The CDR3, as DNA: TGTGCCAGTAGGGACACCTATAATTCACCCCTCCACTTT.

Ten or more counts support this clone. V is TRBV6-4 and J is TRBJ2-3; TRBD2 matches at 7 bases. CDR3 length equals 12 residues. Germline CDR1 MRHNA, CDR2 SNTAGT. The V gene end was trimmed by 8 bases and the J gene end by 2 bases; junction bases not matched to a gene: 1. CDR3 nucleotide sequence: TGTGCCAGCGGGGGGGACACAGATACGCAGTATTTT. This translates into CASGGDTDTQYF.

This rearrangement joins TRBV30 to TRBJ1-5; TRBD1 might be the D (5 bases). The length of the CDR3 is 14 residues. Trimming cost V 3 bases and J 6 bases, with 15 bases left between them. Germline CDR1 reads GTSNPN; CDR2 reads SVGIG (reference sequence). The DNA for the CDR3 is TGTGCCTGGAGCAAGGACAAGGTGCCTCAGCCCCAGCATTTT. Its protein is CAWSKDKVPQPQHF.

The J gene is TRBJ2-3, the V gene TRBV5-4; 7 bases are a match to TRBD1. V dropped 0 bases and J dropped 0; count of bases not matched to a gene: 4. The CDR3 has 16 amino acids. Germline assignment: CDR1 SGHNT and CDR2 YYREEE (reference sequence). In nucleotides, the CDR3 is TGTGCCAGCAGCTTGGCCTCGGGACAGAGCACAGATACGCAGTATTTT. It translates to CASSLASGQSTDTQYF.

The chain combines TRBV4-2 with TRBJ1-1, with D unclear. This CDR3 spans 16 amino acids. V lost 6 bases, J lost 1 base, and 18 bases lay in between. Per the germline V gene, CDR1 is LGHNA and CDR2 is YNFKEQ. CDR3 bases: TGTGCCAGCAGGGATCCGGGGATTGTTGCGAACACTGAAGCTTTCTTT. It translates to CASRDPGIVANTEAFF.

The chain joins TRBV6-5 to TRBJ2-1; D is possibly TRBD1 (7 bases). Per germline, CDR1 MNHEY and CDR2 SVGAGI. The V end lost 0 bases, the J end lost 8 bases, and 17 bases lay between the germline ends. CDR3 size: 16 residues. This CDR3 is CASSYSRAGGFDEQFF. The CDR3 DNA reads TGTGCCAGCAGTTACTCGAGGGCAGGGGGGTTCGATGAGCAGTTCTTC.

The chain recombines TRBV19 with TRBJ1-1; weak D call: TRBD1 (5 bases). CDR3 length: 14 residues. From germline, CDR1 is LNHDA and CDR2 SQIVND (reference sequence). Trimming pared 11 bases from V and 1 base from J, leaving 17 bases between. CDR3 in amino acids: CAALRRGRNTEAFF. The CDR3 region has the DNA TGTGCCGCCCTAAGGAGGGGACGGAACACTGAAGCTTTCTTT. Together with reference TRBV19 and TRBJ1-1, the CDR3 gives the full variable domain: DGGITQSPKYLFRKEGQNVTLSCEQNLNHDAMYWYRQDPGQGLRLIYYSQIVNDFQKGDIAEGYSVSREKKESFPLTVTSAQKNPTAFYLCAALRRGRNTEAFFGQGTRLTVV.

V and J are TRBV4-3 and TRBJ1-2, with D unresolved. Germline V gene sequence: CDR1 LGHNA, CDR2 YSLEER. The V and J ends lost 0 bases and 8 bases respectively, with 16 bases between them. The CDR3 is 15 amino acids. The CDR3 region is CASSQDSALGRGYTF. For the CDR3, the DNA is TGCGCCAGCAGCCAAGATTCCGCTCTCGGGAGGGGCTACACCTTC.

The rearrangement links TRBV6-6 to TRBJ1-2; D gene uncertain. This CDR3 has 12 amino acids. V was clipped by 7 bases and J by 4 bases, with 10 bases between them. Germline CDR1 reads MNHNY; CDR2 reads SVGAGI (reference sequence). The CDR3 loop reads CASNEGRYGYTF. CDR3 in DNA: TGTGCCAGCAATGAGGGCCGCTATGGCTACACCTTC.

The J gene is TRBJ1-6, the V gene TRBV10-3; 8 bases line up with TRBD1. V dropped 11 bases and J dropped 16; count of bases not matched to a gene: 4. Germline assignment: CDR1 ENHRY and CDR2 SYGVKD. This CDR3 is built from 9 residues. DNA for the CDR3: TGTGCCTCCACAGGGGGGCTCCACTTT. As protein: CASTGGLHF.

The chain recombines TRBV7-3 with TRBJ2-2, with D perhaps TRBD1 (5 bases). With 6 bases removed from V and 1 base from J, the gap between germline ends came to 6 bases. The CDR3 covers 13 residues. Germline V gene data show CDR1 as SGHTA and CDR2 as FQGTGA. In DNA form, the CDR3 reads TGTGCCAGCAGAACAGGGAACACCGGGGAGCTGTTTTTT. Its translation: CASRTGNTGELFF.

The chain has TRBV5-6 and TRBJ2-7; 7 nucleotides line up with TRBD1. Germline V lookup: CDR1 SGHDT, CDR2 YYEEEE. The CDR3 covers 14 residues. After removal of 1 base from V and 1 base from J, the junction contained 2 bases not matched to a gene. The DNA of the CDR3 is TGTGCCAGCAGCTTGACAGGGGTTTCCTACGAGCAGTACTTC. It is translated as CASSLTGVSYEQYF.

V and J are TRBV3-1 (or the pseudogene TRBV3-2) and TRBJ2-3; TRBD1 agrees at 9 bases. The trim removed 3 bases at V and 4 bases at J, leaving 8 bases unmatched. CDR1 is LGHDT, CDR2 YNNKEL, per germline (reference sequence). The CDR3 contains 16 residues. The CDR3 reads CASSHSGQGPADTQYF. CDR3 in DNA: TGTGCCAGCAGCCATTCGGGACAGGGCCCTGCAGATACGCAGTATTTT.

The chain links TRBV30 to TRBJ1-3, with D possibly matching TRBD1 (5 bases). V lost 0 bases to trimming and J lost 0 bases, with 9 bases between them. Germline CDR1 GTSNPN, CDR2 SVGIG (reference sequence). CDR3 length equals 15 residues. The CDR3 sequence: CAWSVKGNSGNTIYF. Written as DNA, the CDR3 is TGTGCCTGGAGTGTAAAGGGGAACTCTGGAAACACCATATATTTT.

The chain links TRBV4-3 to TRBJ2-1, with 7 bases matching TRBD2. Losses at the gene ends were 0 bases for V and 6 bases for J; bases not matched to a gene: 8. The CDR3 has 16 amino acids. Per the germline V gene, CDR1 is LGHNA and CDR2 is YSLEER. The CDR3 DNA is TGCGCCAGCAGCCAAGAAGGAGCGGGAATCATCAATGAGCAGTTCTTC. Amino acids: CASSQEGAGIINEQFF.